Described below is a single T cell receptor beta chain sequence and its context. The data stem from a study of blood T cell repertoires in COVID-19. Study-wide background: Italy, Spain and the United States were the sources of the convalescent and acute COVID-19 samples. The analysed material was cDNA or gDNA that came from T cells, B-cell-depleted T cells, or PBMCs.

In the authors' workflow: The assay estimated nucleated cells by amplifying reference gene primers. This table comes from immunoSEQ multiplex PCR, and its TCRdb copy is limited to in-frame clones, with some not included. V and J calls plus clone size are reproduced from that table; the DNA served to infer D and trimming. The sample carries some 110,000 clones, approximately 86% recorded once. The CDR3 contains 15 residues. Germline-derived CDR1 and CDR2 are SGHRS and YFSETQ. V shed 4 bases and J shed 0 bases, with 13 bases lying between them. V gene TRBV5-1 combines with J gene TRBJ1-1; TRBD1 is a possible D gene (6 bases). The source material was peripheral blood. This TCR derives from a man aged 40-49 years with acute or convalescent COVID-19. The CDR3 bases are TGCGCCAGCAGCCGGTTTGGACAGATGAACACTGAAGCTTTCTTT. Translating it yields CASSRFGQMNTEAFF.